The 15 T cell receptor beta chains below all came from one sample that was sequenced in a study of cytomegalovirus exposure and HLA in healthy donors. Primers included in the PCR were 60 Vbeta and 13 Jbeta primers. Sequencing was performed with immunoSEQ multiplex PCR; in TCRdb, only in-frame clones are kept and a portion is missing. Of 95,000 to 100,000 clones in the sample, roughly 79% were seen once. The sequenced material came from PBMCs. The origin of the receptors is a woman aged 40 to 50 in good health and CMV-seronegative.

The rearrangement uses TRBV7-6 and TRBJ2-3; 8 positions match TRBD1. This CDR3 spans 14 amino acids. Germline loops: CDR1 SGHVS, CDR2 FNYEAQ. J gave up 6 bases and V 1 base, and 3 bases lay outside the gene matches. The chain's CDR3 is CASSLGQGYDTQYF. The DNA of the CDR3 is TGTGCCAGCAGCTTAGGACAGGGGTACGATACGCAGTATTTT. Full variable domain (outside the CDR3, taken from reference TRBV7-6 and TRBJ2-3): GAGVSQSPRYKVTKRGQDVALRCDPISGHVSLYWYRQALGQGPEFLTYFNYEAQQDKSGLPNDRFSAERPEGSISTLTIQRTEQRDSAMYRCASSLGQGYDTQYFGPGTRLTVL.

The V and J genes are TRBV19 and TRBJ2-7; 7 bases are shared with TRBD1. Germline assignment: CDR1 LNHDA and CDR2 SQIVND (reference sequence). This CDR3 region has 15 residues. V shed 1 base and J 4 bases; nucleotides not matched to a gene: 7. CDR3: CASSIVAGGDYEQYF. The DNA for the CDR3 is TGTGCCAGTAGTATAGTTGCAGGGGGTGATTACGAGCAGTACTTC.

This chain connects TRBV7-9 to TRBJ2-3; D is perhaps TRBD1 (6 bases). Germline V CDR1 and CDR2: SEHNR, FQNEAQ (reference sequence). The CDR3 has 12 amino acids. V lost 5 bases, J lost 8 bases, and 11 bases lay in between. The CDR3 coding sequence is TGTGCCAGCAGCCCGGGACAAGTTACGCAGTATTTT. Its protein is CASSPGQVTQYF.

The chain combines TRBV6-5 with TRBJ2-7; 9 bases line up with TRBD1. The CDR3 extends over 15 amino acids. V gave up 4 bases and J gave up 3 bases; unmatched junction bases: 7. CDR1 is MNHEY and CDR2 is SVGAGI in the germline V gene. DNA for the CDR3: TGTGCCAGCAGTTCACCGGGACAGGGACACTACGAGCAGTACTTC. It translates to CASSSPGQGHYEQYF.

V usage is TRBV7-2 and J usage is TRBJ2-5, with 9 bases identical to TRBD2. TRBJ2-7 explains the end of the DNA better; the J call may be wrong. There are 16 residues in the CDR3. Germline values: CDR1 SGHTA, CDR2 FQGNSA. The CDR3 coding sequence is TGTGCCAGCAGCTTAGCGGGCGGGGGGGCTCTCCACGAGCAGTACTTC. Its translation: CASSLAGGGALHEQYF.

This chain uses TRBV10-1 with TRBJ2-3, with 9 bases lining up with TRBD2. The V gene end was trimmed by 3 bases and the J gene end by 2 bases; junction bases not matched to a gene: 6. CDR3 size: 16 residues. In germline, CDR1 is WNHNN, CDR2 SYGVQD (reference sequence). CDR3 nucleotide sequence: TGCGCCAGCAGTGAAGGGCTAGCGGGAAACACAGATACGCAGTATTTT. Translation: CASSEGLAGNTDTQYF.

This clone was counted only a few times. The V call is TRBV9, the J call TRBJ2-1, with 7 bases aligning to TRBD2. The CDR3 contains 15 residues. CDR1 is SGDLS, CDR2 YYNGEE, per germline. After removal of 2 bases from V and 6 bases from J, the junction contained 8 bases not matched to a gene. The CDR3 is CASSVSTGGINEQFF. The CDR3 coding sequence is TGTGCCAGCAGCGTCTCGACGGGAGGTATCAATGAGCAGTTCTTC.

This sequence joins TRBV7-6 and TRBJ2-5, with unresolved D. Trimming pared 2 bases from V and 7 bases from J, leaving 5 bases between. The CDR3 length is 11 residues. CDR1 and CDR2 from the germline V gene are SGHVS and FNYEAQ. CDR3 amino acids: CASSLSRTQYF. The CDR3 nucleotides read TGTGCCAGCAGCTTATCGAGGACCCAGTACTTC.

A single count supports this clone. The rearrangement joins TRBV19 to TRBJ2-1; tentative D call: TRBD1 (6 bases). The germline V gene encodes CDR1 LNHDA and CDR2 SQIVND (reference sequence). V was pared by 3 bases and J by 9 bases, with 9 bases between. The CDR3 length is 12 residues. The CDR3: CASSMRGTEQFF. As DNA, the CDR3 is TGTGCCAGTAGTATGAGGGGGACTGAGCAGTTCTTC.

This clone has only a few counts. The V and J genes are TRBV2 and TRBJ2-2, with 16 bases lining up with TRBD2. CDR3 length: 16 residues. CDR1 is SNHLY, CDR2 FYNNEI, per germline. V lost 8 bases to trimming and J lost 6 bases; unmatched junction nucleotides: 6. The chain's CDR3 is CASRGLAGGPSGELFF. The CDR3 nucleotides are TGTGCCAGCCGGGGACTAGCGGGAGGGCCGTCCGGGGAGCTGTTTTTT.

The V gene is TRBV7-3, the J gene TRBJ2-1; a weak D match, TRBD2 (5 bases). This CDR3 has 15 amino acids. V lost 3 bases to trimming and J lost 0 bases, with 9 bases between them. The germline CDR1 and CDR2 sequences are SGHTA and FQGTGA. CDR3 sequence reads: CASSFSGSSYNEQFF. The CDR3 nucleotides are TGTGCCAGCAGCTTCTCGGGGAGCTCCTACAATGAGCAGTTCTTC.

The genes are TRBV2 and TRBJ1-2; perhaps TRBD1 as D (6 bases). CDR1 is SNHLY, CDR2 FYNNEI, per germline. The CDR3 runs to 13 residues. The V and J ends lost 5 bases and 4 bases respectively, with 11 bases between them. The CDR3 DNA is TGTGCCAGCAGTAAGGACAGTTCCTATGGCTACACCTTC. Residues: CASSKDSSYGYTF.

V is TRBV28 and J is TRBJ2-5; 9 bases fit TRBD1. The end of the DNA is better explained by TRBJ2-7, so the J call may be wrong. CDR3 size: 14 residues. The germline CDR1 and CDR2 sequences are MDHEN and SYDVKM. The CDR3, as DNA: TGTGCCAGCAGCAACAGGGGGCTTTTGGACGAGCAGTACTTC. This encodes CASSNRGLLDEQYF.

CDR3 protein: CASSLGTAGGEKLFF. The CDR3 DNA is TGCGCCAGCAGCTTGGGAACAGCGGGGGGGGAAAAACTGTTTTTT. V and J are TRBV5-1 and TRBJ1-4; D might be TRBD1 (5 bases). The germline V gene encodes CDR1 SGHRS and CDR2 YFSETQ. This CDR3 has 15 amino acids. Trimming shortened V by 0 bases and J by 8 bases, and 14 bases separated the two germline ends. The full variable domain, completed using reference TRBV5-1 and TRBJ1-4, is KAGVTQTPRYLIKTRGQQVTLSCSPISGHRSVSWYQQTPGQGLQFLFEYFSETQRNKGNFPGRFSGRQFSNSRSEMNVSTLELGDSALYLCASSLGTAGGEKLFFGSGTQLSVL.

This clone was counted between two and nine times. The genes are TRBV19 and TRBJ2-3; TRBD2 is a possible D gene (5 bases). Trimming removed 7 bases from V and 2 bases from J, with 16 bases in between. Germline-derived CDR1 and CDR2 are LNHDA and SQIVND (reference sequence). The CDR3 spans 15 residues. The CDR3 sequence: CASKNPGSLTDTQYF. CDR3 bases: TGTGCCAGTAAAAATCCGGGGAGTCTCACAGATACGCAGTATTTT.